This entry concerns a single T cell receptor beta chain. What it recognizes is unknown. The data belong to a study of beta chain features in type 1 diabetes. Broader study findings: Among all four CD4+ subsets, Type 1 diabetes patients had TCRB CDR3s that were moderately but significantly shorter.

This CDR3 has 17 amino acids. Germline CDR1 and CDR2: SGHTA and FQGNSA. Deletions cut 0 bases from V and 0 bases from J, with 12 bases between. The entirety of the isolated RNA underwent reverse transcription, so expressed TCRB transcripts were sequenced. Measured with immunoSEQ multiplex PCR; TCRdb has only the in-frame clones, and not every one. In the table there are about 360,000 clones, approximately 12% of which are singletons. Sequences were obtained from naive CD4+ T cells from blood. The clonotype was recovered from a woman aged 18-29 years with type 1 diabetes. The genes are TRBV7-2 and TRBJ1-3; D possibly corresponds to TRBD1 (5 bases). CDR3 sequence (DNA): TGTGCCAGCAGCTTAGCTGGAGGGGCCGGCTCTGGAAACACCATATATTTT. Protein sequence: CASSLAGGAGSGNTIYF.